These 28 T cell receptor beta chains originate from one sample sequenced in a study of blood T cell repertoires in COVID-19. Some clones are missing from TCRdb's copy, which holds only in-frame ones; the method was immunoSEQ multiplex PCR. In the table there are 40,000 to 60,000 clones, around 82% of which are singletons. Material: peripheral blood. Source of these receptors: a human donor in a cohort sampled during active COVID-19.

The chain combines TRBV6-6 with TRBJ2-7; 9 bases map to TRBD1. With V trimmed by 7 bases and J by 6 bases, 4 bases remained unmatched. In germline, CDR1 is MNHNY, CDR2 SVGAGI (reference sequence). The CDR3 covers 12 residues. CDR3 protein: CASTGQGLEQYF. The CDR3 DNA is TGTGCCAGCACCGGACAGGGGCTCGAGCAGTACTTC.

This clone was seen a single time. One end of the junction varies from germline; a read error may be responsible. The chain is built from TRBV15 and TRBJ2-3; maybe TRBD2 (5 bases). Germline V gene lookup returns CDR1 LNHNV and CDR2 YYDKDF (reference sequence). The length of the CDR3 is 13 residues. CDR3 in amino acids: CAARIPGTDTQYF. CDR3 DNA sequence: TGTGCCGCCAGGATTCCGGGGACAGATACGCAGTATTTT.

This chain links TRBV19 with TRBJ2-7, with TRBD1 identical over 8 bases. The V and J ends lost 4 bases and 5 bases, in that order; junction bases with no gene match: 4. Germline-derived CDR1 and CDR2 are LNHDA and SQIVND (reference sequence). CDR3 size: 13 residues. The CDR3 is CASSTQDRDEQYF. The CDR3 bases are TGTGCCAGTAGTACTCAGGACAGGGACGAGCAGTACTTC.

The chain recombines TRBV5-6 with TRBJ2-7; TRBD1 aligns across 9 bases. The CDR3 consists of 13 residues. Per the germline V gene, CDR1 is SGHDT and CDR2 is YYEEEE. V lost 4 bases to trimming and J lost 5 bases; unmatched junction nucleotides: 4. CDR3 nucleotides: TGTGCCAGCAGCCCGGACAGGGGCCACGAGCAGTACTTC. This gives the protein CASSPDRGHEQYF.

The chain joins TRBV7-3 to TRBJ1-6, with 8 positions matching TRBD1. Germline V gene data show CDR1 as SGHTA and CDR2 as FQGTGA. J gave up 9 bases and V 4 bases, and 5 bases lay outside the gene matches. The CDR3 covers 14 residues. In nucleotides, the CDR3 is TGTGCCAGCAGCTCACAGGGGGGGTCTTCACCCCTCCACTTT. Encoded protein: CASSSQGGSSPLHF.

The chain joins TRBV5-4 to TRBJ2-1; 8 bases fit TRBD1. Germline CDR1 and CDR2: SGHNT and YYREEE (reference sequence). The CDR3 has 17 amino acids. Trimming at V came to 3 bases and at J to 7 bases, leaving 15 bases not matched to a gene. CDR3 sequence reads: CASSSTVGRGRMNEQFF. CDR3 DNA: TGTGCCAGCAGCTCCACAGTCGGCAGGGGGCGCATGAATGAGCAGTTCTTC.

A few counts support this clone. The chain joins TRBV4-3 to TRBJ2-3; the D gene is possibly TRBD2 (5 bases). CDR1 is LGHNA, CDR2 YSLEER, per germline. Trimming removed 4 bases at V and 0 bases at J, with 14 bases between. The CDR3 spans 16 residues. CDR3 protein: CASSPRGGGSTDTQYF. The CDR3 DNA reads as TGCGCCAGCAGCCCCCGTGGCGGCGGGAGCACAGATACGCAGTATTTT.

The genes are TRBV20-1 and TRBJ2-3; D is perhaps TRBD2 (5 bases). The V and J ends lost 1 base and 11 bases respectively, with 10 bases between them. CDR3 length: 11 amino acids. The germline V gene encodes CDR1 DFQATT and CDR2 SNEGSKA (reference sequence). The chain's CDR3 is CSARGREWQYF. In nucleotides, the CDR3 is TGCAGTGCTAGAGGAAGGGAGTGGCAGTATTTT.

The CDR3 loop reads CASSQLRETDTQYF. CDR3 nucleotides: TGTGCCAGCAGTCAACTGAGAGAAACAGATACGCAGTATTTT. J is TRBJ2-3 and V is TRBV6-5; the D is unclear. The CDR3 consists of 14 residues. Germline CDR1 MNHEY, CDR2 SVGAGI. V was cut by 5 bases and J by 3 bases, with 12 bases left in between.

This chain uses TRBV11-2 with TRBJ2-7; 7 bases fit TRBD1. The CDR3 is 15 amino acids. The germline CDR1 and CDR2 sequences are SGHAT and FQNNGV. The J segment lost 0 bases and the V segment lost 1 base, leaving 3 bases of the junction unmatched. CDR3 sequence (DNA): TGTGCCAGCAGCTTAGGGACAGGCATCTCCTACGAGCAGTACTTC. This sequence encodes CASSLGTGISYEQYF.

The chain couples TRBV5-1 to TRBJ1-1; D remains ambiguous. The CDR3 sequence is 18 residues long. Germline V CDR1 and CDR2: SGHRS, YFSETQ. Trimming shortened V by 2 bases and J by 4 bases, and 24 bases separated the two germline ends. This CDR3 reads CASSLAAGPGGVSTEAFF. CDR3 in DNA: TGCGCCAGCAGCTTAGCTGCGGGCCCGGGAGGAGTGAGCACTGAAGCTTTCTTT. Complete variable domain (other parts from reference TRBV5-1 and TRBJ1-1): KAGVTQTPRYLIKTRGQQVTLSCSPISGHRSVSWYQQTPGQGLQFLFEYFSETQRNKGNFPGRFSGRQFSNSRSEMNVSTLELGDSALYLCASSLAAGPGGVSTEAFFGQGTRLTVV.

The chain combines TRBV4-1 with TRBJ1-5; 9 positions agree with TRBD1. Losses at the gene ends were 0 bases for V and 5 bases for J; bases not matched to a gene: 5. CDR3 size: 16 residues. Germline V lookup: CDR1 MGHRA, CDR2 YSYEKL. CDR3 nucleotide sequence: TGCGCCAGCAGCCAAGATGAGGGACAGGGTCATCAGCCCCAGCATTTT. It is translated as CASSQDEGQGHQPQHF.

The CDR3 protein is CASLRGGTRNTEAFF. The CDR3 DNA follows: TGTGCCAGCCTCCGAGGCGGGACGCGGAACACTGAAGCTTTCTTT. V and J are TRBV6-5 and TRBJ1-1; D may be TRBD1 (5 bases). The V gene's germline CDR1 is MNHEY and CDR2 SVGAGI. The CDR3 is made up of 15 amino acids. V was pared by 8 bases and J by 1 base, with 17 bases between.

This chain links TRBV5-1 with TRBJ2-1; 8 nucleotides line up with TRBD1. Germline CDR1 is SGHRS and CDR2 is YFSETQ. V shed 0 bases, J shed 3 bases, and the junction held 11 bases outside the gene matches. CDR3 length equals 18 residues. Written as DNA, the CDR3 is TGCGCCAGCAGCTTGGCCATGCGGGGACAGGCTCTCTACAATGAGCAGTTCTTC. Translating it yields CASSLAMRGQALYNEQFF.

V gene TRBV29-1 combines with J gene TRBJ2-1; the match to TRBD1 covers 8 bases. V gave up 0 bases and J gave up 5 bases; unmatched junction bases: 9. The germline gives CDR1 SQVTM, CDR2 ANQGSEA. The CDR3 has 16 residues. CDR3 coding DNA: TGCAGCGTTGAAGATCTGCCGGACAGGGCTGACAATGAGCAGTTCTTC. It specifies CSVEDLPDRADNEQFF.

This chain links TRBV6-2 or TRBV6-3 with TRBJ2-7, with 15 bases fitting TRBD2. The junction had 2 bases not matched to a gene; V was cut back by 5 bases and J by 3 bases. The CDR3 consists of 15 residues. CDR1 is MNHEY and CDR2 is SVGEGT in the germline V gene. The CDR3 DNA reads TGTGCCAGCAGTGGACTAGCGGGAGGGGACTACGAGCAGTACTTC. Residues: CASSGLAGGDYEQYF.

The V call is TRBV3-1 (or the pseudogene TRBV3-2), the J call TRBJ2-2, with a tentative D call TRBD1 (7 bases). CDR3 size: 18 residues. The germline V gene encodes CDR1 LGHDT and CDR2 YNNKEL (reference sequence). Trimming shortened V by 3 bases and J by 4 bases, and 21 bases separated the two germline ends. The CDR3 coding sequence is TGTGCCAGCAGCCACCGGACAGGACCTGGAGGGGTCACCGGGGAGCTGTTTTTT. Protein product: CASSHRTGPGGVTGELFF.

The CDR3 loop reads CSVAGTGAAYNEQFF. CDR3 DNA: TGCAGCGTGGCCGGGACAGGTGCAGCCTACAATGAGCAGTTCTTC. This chain connects TRBV29-1 to TRBJ2-1, with 8 bases that match TRBD1. CDR3 length: 15 amino acids. Germline assignment: CDR1 SQVTM and CDR2 ANQGSEA. V shed 6 bases, J shed 2 bases, and the junction held 9 bases outside the gene matches.

Only one count was recorded for this clone. The rearrangement links TRBV10-3 to TRBJ1-1, with TRBD1 identical over 7 bases. The length of the CDR3 is 15 residues. J lost 5 bases, V lost 7 bases, and 13 bases had no gene match. The germline gives CDR1 ENHRY, CDR2 SYGVKD. The CDR3 coding sequence is TGTGCCATCACCGGGGAGGAGGGGGCGCTGACTGAAGCTTTCTTT. Its protein product is CAITGEEGALTEAFF.

This chain links TRBV18 with TRBJ2-3; D unresolved. Per the germline V gene, CDR1 is KGHSH and CDR2 is LQKENI. V was shortened by 3 bases and J by 2 bases, with 12 bases between the two germline ends. The CDR3 covers 15 residues. CDR3 sequence reads: CASSPRLTATDTQYF. DNA for the CDR3: TGTGCCAGCTCACCGCGACTGACCGCCACAGATACGCAGTATTTT.

The J gene is TRBJ2-5, the V gene TRBV24-1; no clear D gene. V lost 5 bases, J lost 1 base, and 7 bases lay in between. The CDR3 is 13 amino acids. The germline gives CDR1 KGHDR, CDR2 SFDVKD. Here the CDR3 DNA reads TGTGCCACCAGTGCGCGGTTCCAAGAGACCCAGTACTTC. Encoded protein: CATSARFQETQYF.

This chain links TRBV20-1 with TRBJ2-5, with a tentative D call TRBD1 (6 bases). CDR3 size: 11 residues. The ends were cut back, 6 bases at V and 5 bases at J, with 10 bases in the middle. In germline, CDR1 is DFQATT, CDR2 SNEGSKA (reference sequence). DNA of the CDR3: TGCAGTGCGCCGAGGGGGGAGACCCAGTACTTC. This codes for CSAPRGETQYF.

This clone appeared once. The chain employs TRBV4-1 and TRBJ1-1, with 7 bases lining up with TRBD1. The germline V gene has CDR1 MGHRA and CDR2 YSYEKL. The length of the CDR3 is 14 residues. V lost 4 bases and J lost 5; bases outside the gene matches: 7. The CDR3 coding sequence is TGCGCCAGCAGCCTGAATAAGGGACAGACTGAAGCTTTCTTT. It encodes CASSLNKGQTEAFF.

J is TRBJ2-7 and V is TRBV18; D uncertain. The length of the CDR3 is 14 residues. V was clipped by 2 bases and J by 2 bases, with 10 bases between them. Germline values: CDR1 KGHSH, CDR2 LQKENI. The CDR3 is CASSPVGGTYEQYF. The CDR3 nucleotides are TGTGCCAGCTCACCAGTCGGCGGCACCTACGAGCAGTACTTC.

This CDR3 is CASSQEQYWAGENQPQHF. For the CDR3, the DNA is TGCGCCAGCAGCCAAGAGCAGTATTGGGCAGGGGAAAATCAGCCCCAGCATTTT. This rearrangement joins TRBV4-1 to TRBJ1-5; TRBD1 is a possible D gene (6 bases). Per germline, CDR1 MGHRA and CDR2 YSYEKL. V lost 0 bases, J lost 4 bases, and 19 bases lay in between. CDR3 length: 18 amino acids.

This clone was seen a single time. The chain is built from TRBV4-3 and TRBJ2-2; D may be TRBD2 (5 bases). The V gene lost 6 bases and the J gene lost 0 bases, with 14 bases spanning the gap. The germline V gene encodes CDR1 LGHNA and CDR2 YSLEER. The CDR3 spans 16 residues. CDR3 protein: CASRLTRASNTGELFF. In DNA, the CDR3 is TGCGCCAGCAGGCTAACTAGGGCGTCGAACACCGGGGAGCTGTTTTTT.

The chain links TRBV6-6 to TRBJ1-3; possibly TRBD1 for D (5 bases). Germline CDR1 MNHNY, CDR2 SVGAGI (reference sequence). V lost 7 bases and J lost 3, with 16 bases in between. The CDR3 is 15 residues long. The CDR3 sequence is CASTPRGGGGNTIYF. As DNA, the CDR3 is TGTGCCAGCACACCAAGGGGAGGTGGTGGAAACACCATATATTTT.

This CDR3 is CASRQRLDTEAFF. The CDR3 bases are TGTGCCAGCAGACAGAGATTGGACACTGAAGCTTTCTTT. The chain links TRBV6-5 to TRBJ1-1; no firm D call. Per the germline V gene, CDR1 is MNHEY and CDR2 is SVGAGI. V was pared by 6 bases and J by 3 bases, with 11 bases between. The CDR3 has 13 residues.